Listed below are T cell receptor beta chains from one sample, sequenced in a study of T cells in Graves' hyperthyroidism and ophthalmopathy. TCRdb re-derived calls from the multiplex PCR reads in MiXCR, one entry per CDR3 protein. There are more than 300,000 distinct CDR3 sequences in the sample; around 18% occur only once, and 40% lies in the top ten. Sequencing input: blood. The receptors were gathered from a man aged 18 to 35 with Graves' ophthalmopathy. CDR3s include the opening cysteine and the closing phenylalanine or tryptophan. The order of the fields is D gene, V gene, J gene, clone size, CDR3 protein, CDR3 DNA. D genes are given only for firm matches. Clone size is shown for a subset of rows, as once, few, many or a class of expanded clone.

TRBD2,TRBV7-6,TRBJ2-3,-,CASSLIAGRRPDTQYF,TGTGCCAGCAGCTTAATAGCGGGGAGGCGCCCAGATACGCAGTATTTT
-,TRBV6-7,TRBJ1-1,few,CASSYQDGSNTEAFF,TGTGCCAGCAGTTACCAGGACGGCTCGAACACTGAAGCTTTCTTT
-,TRBV20-1,TRBJ1-1,few,CSAHIGQLNTEAFF,TGCAGTGCCCATATTGGACAGCTGAACACTGAAGCTTTCTTT
-,TRBV18,TRBJ1-1,many,CASSPTDLGSEAFF,TGTGCCAGCTCACCTACGGACCTCGGGTCTGAAGCTTTCTTT
-,TRBV3-1,TRBJ2-5,many,CASSQEGGSSQETQYF,TGTGCCAGCAGCCAAGAAGGCGGCAGTTCTCAAGAGACCCAGTACTTC
-,TRBV6-1,TRBJ1-2,many,CASTPGRASDGYTF,TGTGCCAGTACCCCGGGGCGCGCCTCTGATGGCTACACCTTC
TRBD1,TRBV6-1,TRBJ2-5,many,CASSDRVQETQYF,TGTGCCAGCAGCGACAGGGTTCAAGAGACCCAGTACTTC
-,TRBV20-1,TRBJ2-1,many,CSARQDIYNEQFF,TGCAGTGCCCGACAGGATATCTACAATGAGCAGTTCTTC
-,TRBV12-3/TRBV12-4,TRBJ1-5,few,CASSFAGNQPQHF,TGTGCCAGCAGTTTTGCTGGGAATCAGCCCCAGCATTTT
-,TRBV6-1,TRBJ1-1,many,CASSHPPGLNTEAFF,TGTGCCAGCAGTCACCCACCGGGACTGAACACTGAAGCTTTCTTT
-,TRBV16,TRBJ2-3,-,CASSPSRGGTDTQYF,TGTGCCAGCAGCCCCTCTCGCGGGGGCACAGATACGCAGTATTTT
-,TRBV28,TRBJ1-5,-,CASRSLASGGSNQPQHF,TGTGCCAGCAGGTCCCTGGCGTCCGGGGGAAGCAATCAGCCCCAGCATTTT
-,TRBV2,TRBJ1-2,-,CASSDGGNDGYTF,TGTGCCAGCAGTGACGGGGGGAATGATGGCTACACCTTC
-,TRBV20-1,TRBJ1-5,many,CSASGSYSNQPQHF,TGCAGTGCTAGCGGCAGTTATAGCAATCAGCCCCAGCATTTT
-,TRBV12-3/TRBV12-4,TRBJ2-1,few,CASSFEKGGHEQFF,TGTGCCAGCAGTTTTGAAAAGGGGGGCCATGAGCAGTTCTTC
-,TRBV7-3,TRBJ1-1,many,CASSLTPGWTEAFF,TGTGCCAGCAGCTTAACCCCAGGGTGGACTGAAGCTTTCTTT
TRBD1,TRBV20-1,TRBJ2-5,once,CSAGGQGDQETQYF,TGCAGTGCCGGCGGACAGGGGGACCAAGAGACCCAGTACTTC
TRBD1,TRBV5-1,TRBJ2-7,many,CASSGPGTVSPEQYF,TGCGCCAGCAGCGGACCCGGGACAGTTTCTCCCGAGCAGTACTTC
-,TRBV15,TRBJ2-7,-,CATSPTPSGGQYF,TGTGCCACCAGCCCAACCCCCTCCGGTGGGCAGTACTTC
-,TRBV13,TRBJ1-6,many,CASSSRAENSPLHF,TGTGCCAGCAGCTCCCGGGCAGAGAATTCACCCCTCCACTTT
-,TRBV24-1,TRBJ2-2,few,CATPSGGNTGELFF,TGTGCCACCCCCTCCGGGGGGAACACCGGGGAGCTGTTTTTT
-,TRBV6-1,TRBJ1-4,-,CASSSGSFGAEKLFF,TGTGCCAGCAGCAGCGGGTCTTTTGGGGCTGAAAAACTGTTTTTT
TRBD1,TRBV28,TRBJ2-7,many,CASSEGQGPYEQYF,TGTGCCAGCAGTGAGGGACAGGGCCCCTACGAGCAGTACTTC
TRBD1,TRBV6-1,TRBJ1-5,-,CASINPTGTGIGMVPQHF,TGTGCCAGCATCAACCCTACGGGGACAGGGATTGGGATGGTGCCCCAGCATTTT
-,TRBV14,TRBJ1-6,-,CASSQFGGSGSPLHF,TGTGCCAGCAGCCAATTTGGGGGATCGGGGTCACCCCTCCACTTT
-,TRBV27,TRBJ1-2,few,CASSFRMANYSYTF,TGTGCCAGCAGTTTTCGAATGGCTAACTATAGCTACACCTTC
-,TRBV6-1,TRBJ1-3,few,CASSSQETGNTIYF,TGTGCCAGCAGCTCACAGGAGACTGGAAACACCATATATTTT
-,TRBV11-2,TRBJ2-3,many,CASSLGTPGADTQYF,TGTGCCAGCAGCTTGGGGACACCCGGGGCAGATACGCAGTATTTT
-,TRBV19,TRBJ1-2,-,CASSIKGPNYGYTF,TGTGCCAGTAGTATCAAAGGACCTAACTATGGCTACACCTTC
-,TRBV20-1,TRBJ1-1,many,CSASEPWDTEAFF,TGCAGTGCTAGCGAACCTTGGGACACTGAAGCTTTCTTT
-,TRBV2,TRBJ2-2,many,CASRLISGDVRGELFF,TGTGCCAGCAGACTTATCTCCGGGGACGTGAGAGGGGAGCTGTTTTTT
-,TRBV5-1,TRBJ2-3,many,CASSLEPSADTQYF,TGCGCCAGCAGCTTAGAGCCCTCGGCGGATACGCAGTATTTT
TRBD2,TRBV6-1,TRBJ2-1,many,CASSSKAGKYNEQFF,TGTGCCAGCAGCAGTAAAGCGGGGAAATACAATGAGCAGTTCTTC
TRBD1,TRBV18,TRBJ1-1,many,CASSPGQPNTEAFF,TGTGCCAGCTCACCGGGACAGCCGAACACTGAAGCTTTCTTT
TRBD1,TRBV19,TRBJ1-5,-,CASRRTGGSNQPQHF,TGTGCCAGTCGGCGGACAGGTGGCAGCAATCAGCCCCAGCATTTT
TRBD1,TRBV6-1,TRBJ1-5,few,CASSEDHRGRGQPQHF,TGTGCCAGCAGTGAAGACCACAGGGGGCGAGGTCAGCCCCAGCATTTT
TRBD1,TRBV10-3,TRBJ1-1,many,CAIRIGQGFEAFF,TGTGCCATCAGGATAGGACAGGGCTTTGAAGCTTTCTTT
-,TRBV11-3,TRBJ2-3,many,CASSSRTHTSTDTQYF,TGTGCCAGCAGCTCCCGGACGCATACTAGCACAGATACGCAGTATTTT
TRBD1,TRBV7-9,TRBJ1-1,many,CASSGQGAPNTEAFF,TGTGCCAGCAGCGGACAGGGGGCGCCGAACACTGAAGCTTTCTTT
-,TRBV7-9,TRBJ2-1,-,CASSLGSEYNEQFF,TGTGCCAGCAGCTTAGGGTCGGAATACAATGAGCAGTTCTTC
TRBD1,TRBV27,TRBJ1-6,-,CASTRTGLVGNSPLHF,TGTGCCAGCACAAGGACAGGGTTAGTTGGTAATTCACCCCTCCACTTT
-,TRBV5-5,TRBJ1-4,many,CASSLVGEMDEKLFF,TGTGCCAGCAGCTTGGTGGGGGAAATGGATGAAAAACTGTTTTTT
-,TRBV5-1,TRBJ2-3,-,CASSLATGGGTDTQYF,TGCGCCAGCAGCTTGGCTACAGGGGGGGGTACAGATACGCAGTATTTT